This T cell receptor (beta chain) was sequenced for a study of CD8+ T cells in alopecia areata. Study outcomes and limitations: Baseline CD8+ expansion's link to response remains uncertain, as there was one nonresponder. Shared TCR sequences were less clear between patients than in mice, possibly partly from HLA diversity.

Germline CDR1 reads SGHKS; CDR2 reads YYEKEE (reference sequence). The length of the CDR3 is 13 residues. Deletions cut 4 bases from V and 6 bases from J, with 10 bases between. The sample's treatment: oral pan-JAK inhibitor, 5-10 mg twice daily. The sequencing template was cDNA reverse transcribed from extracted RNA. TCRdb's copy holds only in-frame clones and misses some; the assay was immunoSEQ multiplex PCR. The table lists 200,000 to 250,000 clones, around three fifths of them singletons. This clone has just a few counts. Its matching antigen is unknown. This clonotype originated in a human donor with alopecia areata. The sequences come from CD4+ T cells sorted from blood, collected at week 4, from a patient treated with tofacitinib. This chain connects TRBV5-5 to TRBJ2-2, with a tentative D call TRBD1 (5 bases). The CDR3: CASSVTAAGELFF. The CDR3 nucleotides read TGTGCCAGCAGCGTGACAGCAGCCGGGGAGCTGTTTTTT.